The 8 T cell receptor beta chains presented below share a single source sample, sequenced in a study of T-cell memory formation after mild COVID-19. TCRdb reprocessed the 5' RACE reads with MiXCR, giving one entry per CDR3 protein. The sample records hundreds of thousands of distinct CDR3 sequences, approximately 19% being singletons. The sample comprised PBMCs or a T cell subset sorted from them (not recorded which). These receptors came from a man between 18 and 29 years old who had mild COVID-19 (a few samples of this study predate the infection). Cell type and time point are not known.

Ten or more counts support this clonotype. V usage is TRBV5-1 and J usage is TRBJ2-2; D possibly corresponds to TRBD2 (5 bases). The germline V gene encodes CDR1 SGHRS and CDR2 YFSETQ. V lost 0 bases to trimming and J lost 0 bases, with 9 bases between them. CDR3 size: 16 residues. The CDR3 sequence: CASSLEVGANTGELFF. The CDR3 bases are TGCGCCAGCAGCTTGGAGGTCGGGGCGAACACCGGGGAGCTGTTTTTT.

This clonotype was detected ten times or more. CDR3 nucleotide sequence: TGCAGCGTCCCGCTTGGGGGTTATCAAGAGACCCAGTACTTC. This sequence encodes CSVPLGGYQETQYF. The V call is TRBV29-1, the J call TRBJ2-5; possibly TRBD1 or TRBD2 for D (5 bases each). Germline CDR1 and CDR2: SQVTM and ANQGSEA. The CDR3 spans 14 residues. The V end lost 6 bases, the J end lost 2 bases, and 16 bases lay between the germline ends.

This clonotype was seen more than once but under ten times. The rearrangement joins TRBV9 to TRBJ1-1; D may be TRBD1 (6 bases). V lost 0 bases, J lost 4 bases, and 13 bases lay in between. This CDR3 has 15 residues. Germline assignment: CDR1 SGDLS and CDR2 YYNGEE. This CDR3 reads CASSVEPTGFTEAFF. The CDR3 region has the DNA TGTGCCAGCAGCGTAGAGCCCACAGGGTTCACTGAAGCTTTCTTT.

This clonotype has a handful of counts. The J gene is TRBJ1-1, the V gene TRBV7-9, with unresolved D. Trimming stripped 1 base from V and 1 base from J, with 10 bases between. Germline V gene lookup returns CDR1 SEHNR and CDR2 FQNEAQ (reference sequence). The CDR3 contains 15 residues. CDR3 DNA sequence: TGTGCCAGCAGCTTAGAGTATGTACAGAACACTGAAGCTTTCTTT. The encoded protein is CASSLEYVQNTEAFF.

The table lists this clonotype with a few counts. This sequence joins TRBV4-3 and TRBJ2-2; D remains unclear. V lost 0 bases and J 6 bases, leaving 8 bases between the germline ends. The CDR3 extends over 14 amino acids. Germline V lookup: CDR1 LGHNA, CDR2 YSLEER. In DNA, the CDR3 is TGCGCCAGCAGCCAAGATCACCGCCCCGGGGAGCTGTTTTTT. It specifies CASSQDHRPGELFF.

This clonotype was detected only a few times. The chain links TRBV9 to TRBJ2-3; D gene ambiguous. V lost 5 bases to trimming and J lost 0 bases, with 19 bases between them. Germline lookup yields CDR1 SGDLS and CDR2 YYNGEE. This CDR3 is built from 17 residues. The CDR3: CASRAGRTASSTDTQYF. Written as DNA, the CDR3 is TGTGCCAGCAGAGCCGGACGGACGGCATCTAGCACAGATACGCAGTATTTT.

This clonotype was picked up a small number of times. V and J are TRBV4-1 and TRBJ2-1; D uncertain. The length of the CDR3 is 14 residues. Trimming took 1 base from V and 5 from J, leaving 9 bases between them. Germline V gene lookup returns CDR1 MGHRA and CDR2 YSYEKL. The CDR3 DNA follows: TGCGCCAGCAGCCAAGCTGGCCAAGACAATGAGCAGTTCTTC. Its protein is CASSQAGQDNEQFF.

The gene calls are TRBV7-6 and TRBJ1-2; a possible D gene is TRBD1 (6 bases). Germline CDR1 is SGHVS and CDR2 is FNYEAQ. The CDR3 runs 16 residues. Deletions cut 5 bases from V and 0 bases from J, with 16 bases between. CDR3: CASSLGAGLANYGYTF. The CDR3 DNA is TGTGCCAGCAGCCTGGGGGCTGGCCTTGCTAACTATGGCTACACCTTC.